These T cell receptor beta chains were read from a single sample in a study of CD8 T cells in ankylosing spondylitis. TCRdb reprocessed the 5' RACE reads with MiXCR, giving one entry per CDR3 protein. The sample has roughly 180,000 distinct CDR3 sequences; around 13% are singletons. Sequenced material: blood, either unsorted or a sorted T cell fraction (not recorded which). The receptors were sampled from a male donor with ankylosing spondylitis or in good health (not recorded which). CDR3s include the opening cysteine and the closing phenylalanine or tryptophan. Fields, in order: J gene, V gene, clone size, D gene, CDR3 protein, CDR3 DNA. A D gene is named only where the DNA matches it firmly. Clone size is shown for a subset of rows, as once, few, many or a class of expanded clone.

J gene: TRBJ2-5
V gene: TRBV30
clone size: -
D gene: -
CDR3 protein: CAWSPWEDQETQYF
CDR3 DNA: TGTGCCTGGAGTCCGTGGGAGGACCAAGAGACCCAGTACTTC

J gene: TRBJ2-2
V gene: TRBV5-1
clone size: -
D gene: -
CDR3 protein: CASSLSASNTGELFF
CDR3 DNA: TGCGCCAGCAGCTTGAGTGCCTCGAACACCGGGGAGCTGTTTTTT

J gene: TRBJ1-2
V gene: TRBV15
clone size: -
D gene: -
CDR3 protein: CATSSRGGGDYGYTF
CDR3 DNA: TGTGCCACCAGCTCCCGAGGAGGGGGGGACTATGGCTACACCTTC

J gene: TRBJ2-3
V gene: TRBV5-1
clone size: -
D gene: -
CDR3 protein: CASSLAREMDTQYF
CDR3 DNA: TGCGCCAGCAGCTTGGCTAGGGAAATGGATACGCAGTATTTT

J gene: TRBJ2-7
V gene: TRBV10-2
clone size: few
D gene: -
CDR3 protein: CASSDLRDEQYF
CDR3 DNA: TGCGCCAGCAGTGACCTGAGGGACGAGCAGTACTTC

J gene: TRBJ2-2
V gene: TRBV5-1
clone size: -
D gene: -
CDR3 protein: CASSLWVGIDTGELFF
CDR3 DNA: TGCGCCAGCAGCTTATGGGTCGGCATCGACACCGGGGAGCTGTTTTTT

J gene: TRBJ2-3
V gene: TRBV12-3/TRBV12-4
clone size: once
D gene: -
CDR3 protein: CASSLPLQTDTQYF
CDR3 DNA: TGTGCCAGCAGTTTACCCCTCCAGACAGATACGCAGTATTTT

J gene: TRBJ2-7
V gene: TRBV20-1
clone size: -
D gene: -
CDR3 protein: CSARVAAAYEQYF
CDR3 DNA: TGCAGTGCTAGAGTCGCTGCCGCCTACGAGCAGTACTTC

J gene: TRBJ2-7
V gene: TRBV20-1
clone size: -
D gene: -
CDR3 protein: CSARDRPGSYEQYF
CDR3 DNA: TGCAGTGCTAGAGATCGCCCCGGGTCCTACGAGCAGTACTTC

J gene: TRBJ2-2
V gene: TRBV5-6
clone size: -
D gene: -
CDR3 protein: CASSLEGELFFF
CDR3 DNA: -

J gene: TRBJ2-7
V gene: TRBV2
clone size: few
D gene: -
CDR3 protein: CASSTDEQYF
CDR3 DNA: TGTGCCAGCAGTACCGACGAGCAGTACTTC

J gene: TRBJ2-7
V gene: TRBV5-1
clone size: -
D gene: -
CDR3 protein: CASSLSQGLIYEQYF
CDR3 DNA: TGCGCCAGCAGCTTGAGTCAGGGTCTTATCTACGAGCAGTACTTC

J gene: TRBJ2-5
V gene: TRBV5-1
clone size: -
D gene: TRBD2
CDR3 protein: CASSIGLAGVEETQYF
CDR3 DNA: TGCGCCAGCAGCATAGGACTAGCGGGAGTAGAAGAGACCCAGTACTTC

J gene: TRBJ2-7
V gene: TRBV27
clone size: few
D gene: TRBD2
CDR3 protein: CASTALLAGGEQYF
CDR3 DNA: TGTGCCAGCACCGCCCTACTAGCGGGAGGGGAGCAGTACTTC

J gene: TRBJ1-1
V gene: TRBV6-5
clone size: few
D gene: TRBD1
CDR3 protein: CASSSGPTGARTGEAFF
CDR3 DNA: TGTGCCAGCAGTTCCGGACCTACAGGGGCCCGAACAGGTGAAGCTTTCTTT

J gene: TRBJ2-3
V gene: TRBV5-1
clone size: few
D gene: -
CDR3 protein: CASSLAQGTDTQYF
CDR3 DNA: TGCGCCAGCAGCTTGGCCCAGGGGACAGATACGCAGTATTTT

J gene: TRBJ1-1
V gene: TRBV5-1
clone size: many
D gene: TRBD1
CDR3 protein: CASSLDDRGNTEAFF
CDR3 DNA: TGCGCCAGCAGCTTAGACGACAGGGGGAACACTGAAGCTTTCTTT

J gene: TRBJ2-3
V gene: TRBV6-5
clone size: few
D gene: -
CDR3 protein: CASRYIPGDLTDTQYF
CDR3 DNA: TGTGCCAGCAGATACATCCCCGGTGATTTGACAGATACGCAGTATTTT

J gene: TRBJ1-2
V gene: TRBV2
clone size: once
D gene: -
CDR3 protein: CASSPDRVYGYTF
CDR3 DNA: TGTGCCAGCAGTCCCGACAGAGTTTATGGCTACACCTTC

J gene: TRBJ2-1
V gene: TRBV7-2
clone size: few
D gene: TRBD2
CDR3 protein: CASSPTAGVYNEQFF
CDR3 DNA: TGTGCCAGCAGTCCGACAGCGGGAGTCTACAATGAGCAGTTCTTC

J gene: TRBJ2-7
V gene: TRBV3-1
clone size: many
D gene: TRBD2
CDR3 protein: CASSPGTSDYEQYF
CDR3 DNA: TGTGCCAGCAGCCCGGGGACTAGCGACTACGAGCAGTACTTC

J gene: TRBJ2-5
V gene: TRBV7-9
clone size: -
D gene: -
CDR3 protein: CASSYRPQETQYF
CDR3 DNA: TGTGCCAGCAGCTACAGGCCACAAGAGACCCAGTACTTC

J gene: TRBJ2-7
V gene: TRBV2
clone size: -
D gene: -
CDR3 protein: CASRGGAKYEQYF
CDR3 DNA: TGTGCCAGCAGGGGGGGCGCAAAGTACGAGCAGTACTTC

J gene: TRBJ2-2
V gene: TRBV4-2
clone size: -
D gene: TRBD2
CDR3 protein: CASSQSSSGGATGELFF
CDR3 DNA: TGTGCCAGCAGCCAATCTTCTAGCGGGGGGGCCACCGGGGAGCTGTTTTTT

J gene: TRBJ2-2
V gene: TRBV10-3
clone size: few
D gene: TRBD2
CDR3 protein: CAISGGGLAANTGELFF
CDR3 DNA: TGTGCCATCAGTGGGGGAGGACTAGCGGCGAACACCGGGGAGCTGTTTTTT

J gene: TRBJ1-5
V gene: TRBV19
clone size: many
D gene: -
CDR3 protein: CASSIDGQGEPQHF
CDR3 DNA: TGTGCCAGTAGTATAGATGGTCAGGGAGAGCCCCAGCATTTT

J gene: TRBJ2-3
V gene: TRBV18
clone size: few
D gene: -
CDR3 protein: CASSPEAADTQYF
CDR3 DNA: TGTGCCAGCTCACCAGAGGCGGCAGATACGCAGTATTTT

J gene: TRBJ2-3
V gene: TRBV19
clone size: -
D gene: -
CDR3 protein: CASSIMAEDTQYF
CDR3 DNA: TGTGCCAGTAGTATAATGGCAGAAGATACGCAGTATTTT

J gene: TRBJ2-2
V gene: TRBV7-9
clone size: few
D gene: TRBD2
CDR3 protein: CASSTREGLAGTGELFF
CDR3 DNA: TGTGCCAGCAGCACGAGGGAAGGACTAGCGGGAACCGGGGAGCTGTTTTTT

J gene: TRBJ2-6
V gene: TRBV27
clone size: few
D gene: -
CDR3 protein: CASSLGALGANVLTF
CDR3 DNA: TGTGCCAGCAGTTTAGGGGCCCTTGGGGCCAACGTCCTGACTTTC

J gene: TRBJ2-3
V gene: TRBV12-3/TRBV12-4
clone size: -
D gene: TRBD2
CDR3 protein: CASSLWSGEDTQYF
CDR3 DNA: TGTGCCAGCAGTTTATGGAGCGGGGAGGATACGCAGTATTTT

J gene: TRBJ2-1
V gene: TRBV5-1
clone size: many
D gene: TRBD1
CDR3 protein: CASSTGTGTYNEQFF
CDR3 DNA: TGCGCCAGCAGCACCGGGACAGGGACCTACAATGAGCAGTTCTTC

J gene: TRBJ1-1
V gene: TRBV6-6
clone size: -
D gene: TRBD1
CDR3 protein: CASSFTGEEAFF
CDR3 DNA: TGTGCCAGCAGTTTTACAGGGGAAGAAGCTTTCTTT

J gene: TRBJ1-2
V gene: TRBV29-1
clone size: few
D gene: -
CDR3 protein: CSLRDTYGYTF
CDR3 DNA: TGCAGCCTCCGGGATACTTATGGCTACACCTTC

J gene: TRBJ1-2
V gene: TRBV14
clone size: -
D gene: TRBD1
CDR3 protein: CASSQNRGPFYGYTF
CDR3 DNA: TGTGCCAGCAGCCAAAACAGGGGACCGTTCTATGGCTACACCTTC